This TCR beta chain was recorded in a study of human T cells and chemical hapten exposure. As for the study in general: Throughout a study of about 6 months, patients underwent weekly scalp administration of diphenylcyclopropenone doses. Study-level results: PT1 expanded TCR counts and patch test score were linked, and their correlation was positive. The number of TCRs over 1 in 1000 frequency stayed unchanged after DPC.

From the RACE reads, TCRdb called clonotypes with MiXCR, one entry per CDR3 protein. Of approximately 340,000 distinct CDR3 sequences listed, under 9% are singletons. As for this clonotype: The antigen is undetermined.

Time point given: patch test 1, 2 weeks after DPC sensitization. Treatment: therapeutic diphenylcyclopropenone sensitization with weekly scalp DPC. Blood collection happened ahead of applying each patch test. The origin of this receptor is a woman under 30 with alopecia areata. Some clones in this sample may be carry-over from other donors' samples. Sample: whole blood, taken in connection with sensitization to the hapten diphenylcyclopropenone (DPC).

The CDR3 DNA is TGTGCCAGCAGGGGAGACACTGGTGAAGCTTTCTTT. It yields the protein CASRGDTGEAFF. The gene calls are TRBV2 and TRBJ1-1; D remains ambiguous. V lost 6 bases and J 7 bases, leaving 12 bases between the germline ends. Germline CDR1 SNHLY, CDR2 FYNNEI. The CDR3 contains 12 residues.